This T cell receptor beta chain derives from a study of blood T cell repertoires in COVID-19. Study-level information: Acute and convalescent COVID-19 samples came from the United States, Italy and Spain. T cells, B-cell-depleted T cells, or PBMCs supplied cDNA or gDNA.

V was clipped by 4 bases and J by 2 bases; unmatched bases: 9. CDR1 and CDR2 (germline): SGHNT, YYREEE (reference sequence). This CDR3 is built from 17 residues. Per the original data handling: Estimated nucleated cell counts came from reference gene primer amplification. Measured with immunoSEQ multiplex PCR; TCRdb has only the in-frame clones, and not every one. That table furnishes V, J and clone size, whereas the DNA furnished D and trimming. The sample has 200,000 to 250,000 clones, roughly 84% seen once; the top ten hold 5.1%. The gene calls are TRBV5-4 and TRBJ2-1; 10 bases match TRBD2. The sample comprised peripheral blood. This clonotype was sampled from a woman aged 55 to 70 who had recovered from COVID-19. CDR3 DNA sequence: TGTGCCAGCAGCGGACAGCGGGGGGGCCGGGCCTACAATGAGCAGTTCTTC. Translating gives CASSGQRGGRAYNEQFF.